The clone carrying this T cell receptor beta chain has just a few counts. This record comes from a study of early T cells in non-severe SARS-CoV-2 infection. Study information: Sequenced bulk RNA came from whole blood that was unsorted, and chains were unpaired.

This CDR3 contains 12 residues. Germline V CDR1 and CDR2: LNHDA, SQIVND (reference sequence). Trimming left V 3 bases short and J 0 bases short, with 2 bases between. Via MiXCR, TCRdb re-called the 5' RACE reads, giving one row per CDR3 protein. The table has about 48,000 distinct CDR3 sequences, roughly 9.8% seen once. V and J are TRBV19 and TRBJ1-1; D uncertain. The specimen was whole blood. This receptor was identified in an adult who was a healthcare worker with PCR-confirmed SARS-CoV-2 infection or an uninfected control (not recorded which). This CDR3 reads CASSILNTEAFF. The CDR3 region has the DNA TGTGCCAGTAGTATTTTGAACACTGAAGCTTTCTTT.